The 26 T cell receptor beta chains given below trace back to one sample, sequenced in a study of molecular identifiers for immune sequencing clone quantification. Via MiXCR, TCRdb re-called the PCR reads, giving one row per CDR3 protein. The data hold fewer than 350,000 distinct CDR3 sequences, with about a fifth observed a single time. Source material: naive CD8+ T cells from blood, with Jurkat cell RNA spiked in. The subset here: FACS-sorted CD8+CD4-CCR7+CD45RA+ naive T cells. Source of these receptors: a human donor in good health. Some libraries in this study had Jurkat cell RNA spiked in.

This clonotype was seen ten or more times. The CDR3 DNA sequence: TGCGCCAGCAGCCAACCGGGACAGGGATTAAGCGAGCAGTACTTC. Translating it yields CASSQPGQGLSEQYF. The chain recombines TRBV4-3 with TRBJ2-7, with 9 bases aligning to TRBD1. Unmatched junction bases numbered 8, after V lost 2 bases and J lost 6 bases. The CDR3 runs to 15 residues. Germline V gene data show CDR1 as LGHNA and CDR2 as YSLEER.

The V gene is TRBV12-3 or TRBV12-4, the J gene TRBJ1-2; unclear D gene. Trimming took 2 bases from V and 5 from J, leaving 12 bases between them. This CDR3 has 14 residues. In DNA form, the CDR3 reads TGTGCCAGCAGTTTAACGGCAACCCTATATGGCTACACCTTC. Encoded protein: CASSLTATLYGYTF.

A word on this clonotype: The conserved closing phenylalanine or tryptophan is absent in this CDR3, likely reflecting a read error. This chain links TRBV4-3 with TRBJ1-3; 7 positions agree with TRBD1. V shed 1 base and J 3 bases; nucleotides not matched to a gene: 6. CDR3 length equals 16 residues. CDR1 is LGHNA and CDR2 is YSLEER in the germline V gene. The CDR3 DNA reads TGCGCCAGCAGCCAAGGTTCAGGGGGATATGGAAACACCATATATTCT. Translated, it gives CASSQGSGGYGNTIYS.

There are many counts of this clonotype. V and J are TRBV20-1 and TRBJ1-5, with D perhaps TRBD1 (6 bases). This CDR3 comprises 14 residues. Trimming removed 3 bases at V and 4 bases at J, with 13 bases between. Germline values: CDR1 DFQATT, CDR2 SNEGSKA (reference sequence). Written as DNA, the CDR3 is TGCAGTGCTAGTGAGGGACACAATAATCAGCCCCAGCATTTT. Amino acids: CSASEGHNNQPQHF.

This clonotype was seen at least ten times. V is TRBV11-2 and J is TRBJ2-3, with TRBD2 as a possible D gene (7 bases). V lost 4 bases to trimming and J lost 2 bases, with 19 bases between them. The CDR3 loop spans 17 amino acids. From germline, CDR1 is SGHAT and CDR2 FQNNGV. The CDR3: CASSSSDGGGNTDTQYF. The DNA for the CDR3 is TGTGCCAGCAGCTCGTCGGATGGCGGGGGCAACACAGATACGCAGTATTTT.

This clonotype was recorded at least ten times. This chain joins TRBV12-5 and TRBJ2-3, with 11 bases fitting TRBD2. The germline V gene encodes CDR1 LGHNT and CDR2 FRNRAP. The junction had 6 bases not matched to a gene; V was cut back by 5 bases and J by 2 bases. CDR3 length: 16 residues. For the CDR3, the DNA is TGTGCTAGTGGTCCAGGACTAGCGGGCGTCACAGATACGCAGTATTTT. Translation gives CASGPGLAGVTDTQYF.

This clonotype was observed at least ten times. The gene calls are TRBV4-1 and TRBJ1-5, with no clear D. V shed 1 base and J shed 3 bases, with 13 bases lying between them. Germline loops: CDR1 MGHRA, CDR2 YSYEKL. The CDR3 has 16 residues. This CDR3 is CASSQVHELPNQPQHF. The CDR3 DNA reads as TGCGCCAGCAGCCAAGTTCACGAATTGCCCAATCAGCCCCAGCATTTT.

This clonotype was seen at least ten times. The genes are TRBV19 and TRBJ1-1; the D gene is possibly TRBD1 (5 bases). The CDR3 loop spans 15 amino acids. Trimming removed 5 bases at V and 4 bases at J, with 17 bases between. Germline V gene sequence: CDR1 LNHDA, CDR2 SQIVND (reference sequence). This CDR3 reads CASSPTTQGVTEAFF. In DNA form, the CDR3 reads TGTGCCAGTAGTCCGACCACCCAAGGGGTCACTGAAGCTTTCTTT. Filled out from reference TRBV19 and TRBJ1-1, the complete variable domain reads DGGITQSPKYLFRKEGQNVTLSCEQNLNHDAMYWYRQDPGQGLRLIYYSQIVNDFQKGDIAEGYSVSREKKESFPLTVTSAQKNPTAFYLCASSPTTQGVTEAFFGQGTRLTVV.

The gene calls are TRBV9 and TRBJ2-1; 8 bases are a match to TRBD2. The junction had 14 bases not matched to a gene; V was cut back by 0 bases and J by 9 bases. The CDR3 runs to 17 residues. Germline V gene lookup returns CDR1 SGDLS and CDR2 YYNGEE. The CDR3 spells CASSVATAGGWLSEQFF. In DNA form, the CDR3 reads TGTGCCAGCAGCGTAGCTACGGCGGGGGGCTGGTTGAGTGAGCAGTTCTTC. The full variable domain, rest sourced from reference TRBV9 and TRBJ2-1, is DSGVTQTPKHLITATGQRVTLRCSPRSGDLSVYWYQQSLDQGLQFLIQYYNGEERAKGNILERFSAQQFPDLHSELNLSSLELGDSALYFCASSVATAGGWLSEQFFGPGTRLTVL.

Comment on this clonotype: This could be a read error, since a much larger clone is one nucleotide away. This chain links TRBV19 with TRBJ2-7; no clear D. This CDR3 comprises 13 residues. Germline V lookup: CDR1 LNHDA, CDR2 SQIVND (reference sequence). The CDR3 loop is CASCIALVYEQYF. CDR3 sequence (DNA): TGTGCCAGTTGTATCGCCCTGGTCTACGAGCAGTACTTC. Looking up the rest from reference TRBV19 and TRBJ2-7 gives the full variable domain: DGGITQSPKYLFRKEGQNVTLSCEQNLNHDAMYWYRQDPGQGLRLIYYSQIVNDFQKGDIAEGYSVSREKKESFPLTVTSAQKNPTAFYLCASCIALVYEQYFGPGTRLTVT.

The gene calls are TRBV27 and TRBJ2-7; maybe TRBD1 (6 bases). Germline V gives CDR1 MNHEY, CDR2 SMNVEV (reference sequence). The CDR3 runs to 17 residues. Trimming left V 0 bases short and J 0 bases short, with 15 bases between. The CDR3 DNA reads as TGTGCCAGCAGTTTATCGGCCGGGACACAGAGCTCCTACGAGCAGTACTTC. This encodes CASSLSAGTQSSYEQYF.

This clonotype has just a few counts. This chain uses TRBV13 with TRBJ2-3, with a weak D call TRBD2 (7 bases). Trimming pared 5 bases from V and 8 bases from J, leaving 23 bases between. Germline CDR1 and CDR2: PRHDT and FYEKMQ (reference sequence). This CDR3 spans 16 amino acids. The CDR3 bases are TGTGCCAGCAGCCTTCAGACTAGCCCAGGGGCCAGTACGCAGTATTTT. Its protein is CASSLQTSPGASTQYF.

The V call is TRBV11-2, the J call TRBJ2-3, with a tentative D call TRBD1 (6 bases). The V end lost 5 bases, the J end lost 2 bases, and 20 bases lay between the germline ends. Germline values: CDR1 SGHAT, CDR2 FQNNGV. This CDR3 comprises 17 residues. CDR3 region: CASSPLGSGAFTDTQYF. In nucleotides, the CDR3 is TGTGCCAGCAGCCCCTTGGGGTCAGGGGCCTTCACAGATACGCAGTATTTT.

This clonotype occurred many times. CDR3 region: CASSQDALAGTDTQYF. The CDR3 DNA sequence: TGCGCCAGCAGCCAAGATGCGCTAGCGGGCACAGATACGCAGTATTTT. The rearrangement joins TRBV4-1 to TRBJ2-3, with TRBD2 identical over 7 bases. The CDR3 is 16 residues long. V shed 0 bases and J 1 base; nucleotides not matched to a gene: 4. CDR1 is MGHRA, CDR2 YSYEKL, per germline.

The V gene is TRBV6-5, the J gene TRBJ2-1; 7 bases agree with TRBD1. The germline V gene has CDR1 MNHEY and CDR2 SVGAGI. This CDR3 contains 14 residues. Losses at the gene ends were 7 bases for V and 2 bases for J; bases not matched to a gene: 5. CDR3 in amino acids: CASNAGTAYNEQFF. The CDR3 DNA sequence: TGTGCCAGCAATGCCGGGACAGCCTACAATGAGCAGTTCTTC.

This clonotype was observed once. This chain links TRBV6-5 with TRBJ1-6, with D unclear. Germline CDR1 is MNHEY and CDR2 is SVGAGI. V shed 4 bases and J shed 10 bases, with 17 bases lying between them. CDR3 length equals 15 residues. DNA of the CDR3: TGTGCCAGCAGTTTGGCGAGAACAGCGGGATCACCCCTCCACTTT. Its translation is CASSLARTAGSPLHF.

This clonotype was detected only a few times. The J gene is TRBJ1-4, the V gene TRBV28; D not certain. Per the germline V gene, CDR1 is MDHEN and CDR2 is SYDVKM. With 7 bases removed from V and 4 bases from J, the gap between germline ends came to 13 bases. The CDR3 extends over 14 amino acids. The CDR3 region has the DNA TGTGCCAGCAACACCATACAGAGTAATGAAAAACTGTTTTTT. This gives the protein CASNTIQSNEKLFF.

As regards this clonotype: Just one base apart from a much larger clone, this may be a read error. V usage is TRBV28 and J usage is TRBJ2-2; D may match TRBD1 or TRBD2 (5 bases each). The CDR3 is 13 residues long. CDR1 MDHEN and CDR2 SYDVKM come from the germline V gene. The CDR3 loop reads CAVRDRHTGELFF. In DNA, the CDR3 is TGTGCGGTGAGGGACCGACACACCGGGGAGCTGTTTTTT. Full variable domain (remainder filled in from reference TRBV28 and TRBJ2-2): DVKVTQSSRYLVKRTGEKVFLECVQDMDHENMFWYRQDPGLGLRLIYFSYDVKMKEKGDIPEGYSVSREKKERFSLILESASTNQTSMYLCAVRDRHTGELFFGEGSRLTVL.

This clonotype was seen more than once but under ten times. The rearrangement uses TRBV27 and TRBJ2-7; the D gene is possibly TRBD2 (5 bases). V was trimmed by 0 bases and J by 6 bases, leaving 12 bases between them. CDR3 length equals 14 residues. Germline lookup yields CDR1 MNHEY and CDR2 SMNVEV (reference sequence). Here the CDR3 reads CASSLSSTGIEQYF. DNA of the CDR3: TGTGCCAGCAGTTTATCATCAACGGGGATCGAGCAGTACTTC.

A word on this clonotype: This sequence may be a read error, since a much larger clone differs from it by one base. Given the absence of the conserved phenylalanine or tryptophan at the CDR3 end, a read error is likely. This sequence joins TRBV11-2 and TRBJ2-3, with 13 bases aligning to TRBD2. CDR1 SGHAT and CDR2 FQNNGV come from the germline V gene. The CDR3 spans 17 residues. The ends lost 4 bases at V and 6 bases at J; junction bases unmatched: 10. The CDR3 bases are TGTGCCAGCAGCTGGGGACTAGCGGGGCCCCGGGGCGATACGCAGTATTCT. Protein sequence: CASSWGLAGPRGDTQYS.

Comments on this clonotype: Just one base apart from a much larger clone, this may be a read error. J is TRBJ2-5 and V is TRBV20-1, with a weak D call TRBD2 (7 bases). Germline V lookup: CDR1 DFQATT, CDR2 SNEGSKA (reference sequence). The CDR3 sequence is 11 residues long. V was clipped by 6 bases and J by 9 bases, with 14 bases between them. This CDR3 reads CSARLAGAQYF. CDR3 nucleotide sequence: TGCAGTGCACGACTAGCAGGGGCCCAGTACTTC.

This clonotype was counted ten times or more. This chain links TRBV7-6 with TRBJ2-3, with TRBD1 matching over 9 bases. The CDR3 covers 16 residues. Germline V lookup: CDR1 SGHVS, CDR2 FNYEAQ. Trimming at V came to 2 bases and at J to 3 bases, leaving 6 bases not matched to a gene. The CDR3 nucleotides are TGTGCCAGCAGCTTATTCCCGGGACAGGGTACAGATACGCAGTATTTT. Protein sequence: CASSLFPGQGTDTQYF.

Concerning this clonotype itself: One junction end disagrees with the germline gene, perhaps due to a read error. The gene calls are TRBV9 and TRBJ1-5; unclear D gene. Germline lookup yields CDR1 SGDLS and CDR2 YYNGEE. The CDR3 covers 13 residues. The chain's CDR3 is CASSVDSNQLQHF. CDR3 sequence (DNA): TGTGCCAGCAGCGTTGATAGCAATCAGCTCCAGCATTTT. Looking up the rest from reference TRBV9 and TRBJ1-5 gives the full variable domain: DSGVTQTPKHLITATGQRVTLRCSPRSGDLSVYWYQQSLDQGLQFLIQYYNGEERAKGNILERFSAQQFPDLHSELNLSSLELGDSALYFCASSVDSNQLQHFGDGTRLSIL.

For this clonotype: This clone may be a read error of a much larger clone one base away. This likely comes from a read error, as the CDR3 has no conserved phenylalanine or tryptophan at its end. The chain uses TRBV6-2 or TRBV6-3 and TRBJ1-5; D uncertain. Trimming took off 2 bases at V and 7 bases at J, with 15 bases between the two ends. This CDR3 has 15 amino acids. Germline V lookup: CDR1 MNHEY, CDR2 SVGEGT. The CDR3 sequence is CASSYRGIGEQPQHS. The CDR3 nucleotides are TGTGCCAGCAGTTACCGCGGGATCGGGGAGCAGCCCCAGCATTCT.

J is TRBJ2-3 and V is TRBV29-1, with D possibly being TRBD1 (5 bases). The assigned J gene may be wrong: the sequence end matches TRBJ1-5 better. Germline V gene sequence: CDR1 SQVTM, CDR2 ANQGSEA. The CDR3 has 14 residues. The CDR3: CSVEPSGGGDTQHF. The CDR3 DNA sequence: TGCAGCGTTGAACCTAGCGGGGGGGGAGATACGCAGCATTTT.

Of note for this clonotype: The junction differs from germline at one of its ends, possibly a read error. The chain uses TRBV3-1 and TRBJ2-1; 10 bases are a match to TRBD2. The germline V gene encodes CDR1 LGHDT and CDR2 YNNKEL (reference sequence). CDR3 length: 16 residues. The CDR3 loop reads CASSLNPGLASNEQLF. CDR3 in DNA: TGTGCCAGCAGCCTAAACCCGGGACTAGCGTCGAATGAGCAGCTCTTC.